The source of this T cell receptor beta chain is a study of cytomegalovirus exposure and HLA in healthy donors (dated by TCRdb to 2015 to 2018). Broadly, across the study: An earlier analysis of several hundred of the donors reported roughly 270 Gb of sequence data and 117 million unique TCR beta sequences from 150 million to 200 million T cells. Class I and class II HLA loci were covered by the typing at four-digit resolution. Donor age, sex, ethnicity and CMV serostatus were compiled together with the repertoire data. Roughly five DR-DQ haplotypes were treated as single units for association and clustering because of strong linkage in the cohort. Among the roughly 430 genotyped donors, approximately 76% belonged to the genetic ancestry cluster associated with self-reported Caucasian donors. In addition to the first cohort of 500 to 850 subjects, a separate validation cohort of 120 different subjects was used. Every repertoire in the discovery cohort had been generated on one and the same sequencing platform. In a later genetic analysis, genome-wide SNP genotypes for about three fifths of the 666 donors were used, and that subset was treated as a discovery cohort. In a later analysis, previously published TCR beta repertoires from 550 to 700 donors were re-analyzed and high-resolution HLA genotyping was added so that TCR occurrence patterns could be studied. Rather than drawing on any new phenotypic data, the later analysis identified candidate immune exposures from TCR beta sequences and the way those sequences occurred across donors. The number of donors typed differed by locus, with roughly 620-640 for A, B, C, DRB1 and DQB1, more than 500 for DQA1, 606 for DPA1, and some 440 for DPB1. The study used immunosequencing to profile the T cell repertoires of approximately 640 subjects and linked those repertoires to cytomegalovirus serostatus. An early release covering roughly 640 HLA-typed donors comprised 300 to 350 gigabases of sequencing data and 85 million or so unique TCR sequences. An earlier analysis of approximately 630 of the donors applied high-throughput TCR beta sequencing to assess whether each TCR beta V gene segment acted as functional or pseudogenic. To predict cytomegalovirus infection status, the study brought together high-throughput TCR immunosequencing, statistical association of individual TCRs with disease status, and machine learning. Among about 410 genotyped donors of the cohort, an average of approximately 220,000 unique TCR beta nucleotide sequences was sequenced per donor, of which about 19% were non-productive. The study aimed to test whether signatures of past pathogen exposure could be identified by cataloging public T cell receptors. Study-wide findings and limitations: Across donors, most TCR sequences were observed very rarely, whereas some public TCRs were present in many individuals. In this cohort, only TCR beta chains were sequenced, and detectable features were limited by the absence of alpha or paired-chain data. Because counts were too low, about 18 rarely observed V segments, including chromosome 9 orphons, were left out of the earlier analysis of a few hundred of the donors. Three of the identified cytomegalovirus-associated TCR beta chains were confirmed in vitro to be specific for cytomegalovirus antigens. Presence/absence analyses assumed roughly uniform sequencing depth across donors, an assumption that may not hold. A further reported finding was that TCR beta sequences accurately predicted the HLA-A and HLA-B alleles for most subjects in the first cohort. An earlier analysis of approximately 570 of the donors showed that most TCR beta V segments appeared in productive rearrangements either about 87% or about 30% of the time, which broadly matched IMGT annotations. Because HLA typing was missing for some donors at each locus, association tests included only the typed subset. In a later analysis, HLA-associated TCR beta chains showed more clonal expansion and lower generation probabilities than non-associated chains that were equally common. In a later genetic analysis, fewer N-insertions in productive TCRs were reported among donors in an Asian-associated ancestry cluster than the approximately 710-donor mean. When HLA alleles, especially DR and DQ, strongly co-occurred, attributing TCR associations to individual alleles was difficult. For the cohort, immune exposure information was limited to CMV serostatus. A later genetic analysis associated a missense DCLRE1C variant with V-gene and J-gene trimming of TCR beta chains, and an independent cohort replicated the association. Cytomegalovirus status was reported to be diagnosed by the classifier with high specificity and sensitivity in both the original and validation cohorts. In a later analysis, TCR association rates were found to vary across HLA loci, with the most associated TCRs seen for DRB1 alleles and the fewest for HLA-C alleles. The study gave a list of around 170 TCR beta chains associated with cytomegalovirus. A later analysis associated some 17,000 TCR beta sequences with specific HLA alleles at a false discovery rate of 0.05. Some IMGT-functional V segments, including TRBV6-2 and TRBV6-3, could not be distinguished by the 87-base-pair reads and were therefore excluded. A later analysis found that most CMV-associated TCR beta chains appeared HLA-restricted, with HLA associations seemingly driven largely by CMV exposure. The sequencing pipeline was judged likely to have produced a cluster of highly shared sequence variants as a technical artifact. The authors suggested that the approach could potentially be extended to other disease states and immunological phenotypes. In a later analysis, several top co-occurrence clusters were reported to appear linked to parvovirus B19, influenza, CMV and Epstein-Barr virus. Linkage disequilibrium might explain the correlated functional status among segregating V segments, but an unknown experimental factor could not be excluded.

Libraries came from the immunoSEQ multiplex PCR assay. The multiplex PCR relied on a mix of 60 forward primers for TCR Vbeta segments and 13 reverse primers for TCR Jbeta segments. The CDR3 region of rearranged TCR beta genes was amplified from genomic DNA with a multiplex PCR assay. The Illumina HiSeq System was used to sequence the amplified TCR beta libraries as 87-base-pair reads. As for the authors' bioinformatics: A later analysis tallied roughly 78 million unique TCR beta chains across the approximately 670 repertoires, and some 10 million of those chains were shared by two or more donors. Raw reads were error-corrected and collapsed into unique sequences with a nearest-neighbor algorithm that merged closely related sequences to remove PCR and sequencing errors. V, D and J gene segments were assigned by aligning CDR3 sequences to IMGT reference sequences. For a sequence to be retained, a match of at least six nucleotides to both a V gene segment and a J gene segment was required. Rearrangements were classified as productive when the CDR3 lacked stop codons and remained in frame with V and J, and all other rearrangements were classified as non-productive. Following IMGT convention, CDR3 was defined as the stretch from the second conserved V-encoded cysteine up to the conserved J-encoded phenylalanine. Sequences without an unambiguous match to a single V gene segment were excluded from the earlier analysis of approximately 560 of the donors. An earlier analysis of some 610 of the donors called V segments functional above 56.7% productive rearrangements and segregating when the between-donor standard deviation exceeded 5%. A statistical classification framework was built to diagnose cytomegalovirus status from the catalog of TCR beta chain sequences. V and J gene assignment, in a later analysis, came from comparing TCR nucleotide sequences with IMGT/GENE-DB human TR gene sequences. Using the TCRdist pipeline, a later analysis assigned CDR3 sequences along with most-parsimonious VDJ recombination scenarios. In a later analysis, each TCR beta chain was defined by its CDR3 amino acid sequence together with its V-gene family, and reads without a unique V-gene family were excluded. To address suspected cross-contamination and a sequencing artifact, a later analysis removed around 600 highly shared, low-generation-probability nucleotide sequences. In a later analysis, a clonal expansion index was calculated for each public chain from normalized within-repertoire ranks of inferred template counts. A later analysis computed generation probabilities with a VDJ recombination model fitted to out-of-frame rearrangements, and checked the results against IGoR. A later analysis scored TCR-TCR, TCR-HLA and TCR-CMV co-occurrence with hypergeometric tests, applying a repertoire-size bias correction to TCR pairs. A later analysis estimated false discovery rates by permuting HLA or CMV assignments 20 times. A later analysis grouped co-occurring TCRs with DBSCAN, adding TCRdist sequence similarity when clustering within HLA-allele-positive subsets. Co-occurrence clustering excluded repertoires with fewer than 30,000 or more than 120,000 public chains, plus five with anomalous nucleotide sharing. The clones in this table, taken by TCRdb from immuneACCESS, are in-frame only. Not every clone is retained; where verified, under half of the shortfall comes from an unresolved V gene, and the cause of the rest is unknown. V, J and clone size derive from that table, while D and trimming were established from the DNA sequence. This sample comprises about 200,000 clones, around 75% of them detected only once. The top ten clonotypes cover approximately 0.4% of the sample.

The CDR3 runs 14 residues from the cysteine to the phenylalanine. The retained sequence is limited to the CDR3, 42 bases, with the frame set at the first base. V is reduced by 0 bases and J by 8 bases, leaving a spacing of 12 bases between them. The germline V gene encodes CDR1 SGHRS and CDR2 YFSETQ. In total, approximately 610 healthy bone marrow donors made up the cohort. All cohort members were sampled while nominally healthy, although unrecorded immune exposures were likely present. The donor was CMV seropositive and was included in the group of about 290 seropositive cohort members. Every donor gave a peripheral blood sample, and the peripheral blood mononuclear cells from that sample were used for TCR beta sequencing. Genomic DNA was extracted from the blood cell samples with the Qiagen DNeasy Blood Extraction Kit. A remark on this clone: The antigen this receptor binds is unknown. No base quality values were provided; no much bigger clone lies one nucleotide off.

The V and J segments used are TRBV5-1 and TRBJ1-5; there is no confident call for the D gene. The clonotype was recovered from a male donor in good health and CMV-seropositive. Sequenced: PBMCs. Here the CDR3 is given as CASSLASGEEPQHF. The nucleotides are TGCGCCAGCAGCTTGGCGTCGGGTGAGGAGCCCCAGCATTTT. This CDR3, with the reference TRBV5-1 and TRBJ1-5 proteins standing in past its ends, gives the full variable domain KAGVTQTPRYLIKTRGQQVTLSCSPISGHRSVSWYQQTPGQGLQFLFEYFSETQRNKGNFPGRFSGRQFSNSRSEMNVSTLELGDSALYLCASSLASGEEPQHFGDGTRLSIL.